These T cell receptor beta chains were read from a single sample in a study of blood T cells in healthy people across ages. TCRdb redid the calling of the 5' RACE reads with MiXCR, one entry per CDR3 protein. The sample records approximately 850,000 distinct CDR3 sequences, more than 40% being singletons. The sequenced sample was blood. The receptor set was obtained from a man in his fifties or sixties in good health. The CDR3 runs from the conserved cysteine through the conserved F or W. The D gene is left open where the match is weak. The size entry is marked missing in some rows and otherwise reads once, few, many or a size class.

D gene | J gene | clone size | V gene | CDR3 DNA | CDR3 protein
NA | TRBJ2-1 | NA | TRBV20-1 | TGCAGTGCTACTTTTGGGCTCGGGAATGAGCAGTTCTTC | CSATFGLGNEQFF
NA | TRBJ2-1 | NA | TRBV5-4 | TGTGCCAGCAGCCTGAGTTCTCGGACAGATCGAGATGAGCAGTTCTTC | CASSLSSRTDRDEQFF
NA | TRBJ2-3 | NA | TRBV18 | TGTGCCAGCTCACCAGTGGGTGCAGATACGCAGTATTTT | CASSPVGADTQYF
NA | TRBJ2-6 | many | TRBV4-3 | TGCGCCAGCAGCCAAGATCCGGGATACTACTCTGGGGCCAACGTCCTGACTTTC | CASSQDPGYYSGANVLTF
NA | TRBJ2-7 | NA | TRBV12-3/TRBV12-4 | TGTGCCAGCATGGGACGGCCCACCTACGAGCAGTACTTC | CASMGRPTYEQYF
NA | TRBJ2-3 | few | TRBV20-1 | TGCAGTGCTCGTCGGGCGGGGAGCACAGATACGCAGTATTTT | CSARRAGSTDTQYF
NA | TRBJ2-1 | NA | TRBV24-1 | TGTGCCACCAGTGATCCCCCGACTCGAGGTGAGCAGTTCTTC | CATSDPPTRGEQFF
NA | TRBJ2-6 | NA | TRBV6-5 | TGTGCCAGCAGAACGGTTGTGGAGTCTTGGGCCAACGTCCTGACTTTC | CASRTVVESWANVLTF
NA | TRBJ1-2 | NA | TRBV5-5 | TGTGCCAGCAGCTTGTGGGGGGGGAAGACACCACGTTACTATGGCTACACCTTC | CASSLWGGKTPRYYGYTF
TRBD1 | TRBJ2-7 | few | TRBV15 | TGTGCCACCAGCAGCTCCGGGACAGGAGCAGTCGAGCAGTACTTC | CATSSSGTGAVEQYF
NA | TRBJ2-5 | NA | TRBV3-1 | TGTGCCAGCGGTCCACCGGGAAACCAAGAGACCCAGTACTTC | CASGPPGNQETQYF
NA | TRBJ2-7 | few | TRBV18 | TGTGCCAGCTCACCAACGCGACCGAGCTACGAGCAGTACTTC | CASSPTRPSYEQYF
TRBD1 | TRBJ2-1 | NA | TRBV20-1 | TGCAGTGCTACGGACAGGAGCTCCTACAATGAGCAGTTCTTC | CSATDRSSYNEQFF
NA | TRBJ1-6 | NA | TRBV20-1 | TGCAGTGCTAGAGATCACGCGGGTTCACCCCTCCACTTT | CSARDHAGSPLHF
NA | TRBJ2-7 | NA | TRBV10-3 | TGTGCCATCCGTGCGGGGCCCACCTACGAGCAGTACTTC | CAIRAGPTYEQYF
NA | TRBJ1-4 | NA | TRBV7-2 | TGTGCCAGCAGTTGGGGAGCGGGGAATGAAAAACTGTTTTTT | CASSWGAGNEKLFF
NA | TRBJ2-5 | NA | TRBV10-3 | TGTGCCATCAGTGTGGATTTCGAGACCCAGTACTTC | CAISVDFETQYF
TRBD1 | TRBJ2-7 | few | TRBV6-6 | TGTGCCAGCAAGGAACAGGGGCCCTCCTACGAGCAGTACTTC | CASKEQGPSYEQYF
TRBD1 | TRBJ2-7 | few | TRBV18 | TGTGCCAGCTCACCAGACATGGGGACAGGGGGTCTGGAGCAGTACTTC | CASSPDMGTGGLEQYF
NA | TRBJ2-6 | NA | TRBV6-2/TRBV6-3 | TGTGCCAGCACAGGGGTGAGGTCTGGGGCCAACGTCCTGACTTTC | CASTGVRSGANVLTF
NA | TRBJ1-2 | NA | TRBV12-3/TRBV12-4 | TGTGCCAGCAGTTTCACGCGGTTTGGCTACACCTTC | CASSFTRFGYTF
NA | TRBJ2-7 | few | TRBV7-9 | TGTGCCAGCAGCTCCCTTGGGGCCTACGAGCAGTACTTC | CASSSLGAYEQYF
NA | TRBJ2-7 | NA | TRBV7-9 | TGTGCCAGCAGCTTAGTAAGGCCCTCCTACAATGAGCAGTACTTC | CASSLVRPSYNEQYF
NA | TRBJ1-2 | few | TRBV10-3 | TGTGCCATCAGTGGAGGTTACAGGGATGGCTACACCTTC | CAISGGYRDGYTF
TRBD1 | TRBJ2-3 | many | TRBV3-1 | TGTGCCAGCAACAGGGGGCTACTACGCGGGTCAGATACGCAGTATTTT | CASNRGLLRGSDTQYF
TRBD1 | TRBJ2-1 | many | TRBV25-1 | TGTGCCAGCAGATCCGGGACAGGGTTGTATGAGCAGTTCTTC | CASRSGTGLYEQFF
NA | TRBJ1-2 | few | TRBV7-9 | TGTGCCAGCAGCCCCCCGGACAATTTCTATGGCTACACCTTC | CASSPPDNFYGYTF
TRBD1 | TRBJ1-2 | NA | TRBV7-8 | TGTGCCAGCAGCTTAGGTTTGGCCGGAGGGGGCACGGATGGCTACACCTTC | CASSLGLAGGGTDGYTF
NA | TRBJ2-7 | NA | TRBV4-1 | TGCGCCAGCAGCCAAGCCCCCGGATCCGAGCAGTACTTC | CASSQAPGSEQYF
NA | TRBJ1-5 | few | TRBV12-3/TRBV12-4 | TGTGCCAGCAGTGTTGACTATAGCAATCAGCCCCAGCATTTT | CASSVDYSNQPQHF
TRBD2 | TRBJ2-5 | once | TRBV12-3/TRBV12-4 | TGTGCCAGCATTACACCGGGGCGGGGGGGTTATGAGCAGTACTTC | CASITPGRGGYEQYF
TRBD1 | TRBJ2-3 | NA | TRBV27 | TGTGCCAGCAGGAGTATTTACAGGGGCAGGAGCACAGATACGCAGTATTTT | CASRSIYRGRSTDTQYF
TRBD1 | TRBJ1-5 | NA | TRBV2 | TGTGCCAGCAGTAAACAGGGGGCTCAGCCCCAGCATTTT | CASSKQGAQPQHF
TRBD1 | TRBJ1-2 | few | TRBV6-2/TRBV6-3 | TGTGCCAGCATTAACAGGGACAGGGAAAGCCATGGCTACACCTTC | CASINRDRESHGYTF
TRBD2 | TRBJ2-1 | few | TRBV27 | TGTGCCAGCAGCGACGGACTAGCGGTCTCCTACAATGAGCAGTTCTTC | CASSDGLAVSYNEQFF
TRBD2 | TRBJ2-1 | NA | TRBV20-1 | TGCAGTGCTTTCTCACTAGCGGGGGAGTACAATGAGCAGTTCTTC | CSAFSLAGEYNEQFF
TRBD2 | TRBJ2-7 | NA | TRBV7-2 | TGTGCCAGCAGCCCGAGGGCGGGGGGCACCTACGAGCAGTACTTC | CASSPRAGGTYEQYF
NA | TRBJ1-2 | NA | TRBV3-1 | TGTGCCAGCTCCGCCGACTCTAACTATGGCTACACCTTC | CASSADSNYGYTF